The 10 T cell receptor beta chains below come from one sample, sequenced in a study of tumor and adjacent non-tumor tissue in lung cancer. No cell sorting was done before RNA was extracted from the tissue. The library came from three nested PCR rounds adapted from ARM-PCR protocols. A single record per CDR3 protein comes from TCRdb applying MiXCR to the multiplex PCR reads. The table has over 60,000 distinct CDR3 sequences, about three quarters seen once. Sequencing was performed on lung tumor tissue. These receptors all come from a man between 60 and 75 years old with non-small cell lung cancer.

This clonotype was observed a handful of times. Germline is not matched at one junction end, which may reflect a read error. The CDR3 DNA is TGCAGTGCTGAACTAGCGGGCTCTGATACGCATTATTTT. The encoded protein is CSAELAGSDTHYF. The chain uses TRBV20-1 and TRBJ2-3; 9 positions match TRBD2. Per the germline V gene, CDR1 is DFQATT and CDR2 is SNEGSKA (reference sequence). The CDR3 spans 13 residues.

This clonotype was observed once. A read error may account for a junction end that differs from germline. The rearrangement links TRBV5-1 to TRBJ1-1; D may be TRBD1 (6 bases). Germline loops: CDR1 SGHRS, CDR2 YFSETQ. The CDR3 loop spans 15 amino acids. The CDR3: CASSLSGEGGAEAIF. The DNA for the CDR3 is TGCGCCAGCAGCTTAAGTGGTGAGGGGGGTGCTGAAGCTATCTTT.

This clonotype was counted ten times or more. This chain connects TRBV6-1 to TRBJ1-4; 7 nucleotides line up with TRBD1. CDR1 is MNHNS, CDR2 SASEGT, per germline. With 5 bases clipped from V and 8 bases from J, the junction kept 8 bases outside the gene matches. CDR3 length: 14 amino acids. CDR3 coding DNA: TGTGCCAGCAGTCAAAATACAGGGGAGGAAAAACTGTTTTTT. Encoded protein: CASSQNTGEEKLFF.

This clonotype was counted only a few times. This may be a read error: a much more frequent sequence differs by one nucleotide. DNA of the CDR3: TGTGTCAGCAGTTATCTGGAGGCCCAGTACTTC. Translation gives CVSSYLEAQYF. The chain joins TRBV6-6 to TRBJ2-5; possibly TRBD2 for D (5 bases). Germline-derived CDR1 and CDR2 are MNHNY and SVGAGI (reference sequence). The CDR3 totals 11 residues.

As to this clonotype: One end of the junction is discordant with germline, which a read error may explain. V gene TRBV20-1 combines with J gene TRBJ2-3; no reliable D call. The CDR3 is made up of 15 amino acids. CDR1 and CDR2 from the germline V gene are DFQATT and SNEGSKA (reference sequence). The CDR3 spells CSARGPPKWADTLYF. CDR3 nucleotide sequence: TGCAGTGCTAGAGGACCTCCTAAATGGGCAGATACGCTGTATTTT.

The V gene is TRBV21-1, the J gene TRBJ1-5; TRBD1, as called in the table, went unchecked against the DNA. TRBV21-1 is labeled a pseudogene. The CDR3 spans 17 residues. The CDR3 sequence is CASSSSGQGIFAQPQHF. In DNA, the CDR3 is TGTGCCAGCAGCAGTTCCGGACAGGGAATTTTTGCTCAGCCCCAGCATTTT.

Sample share makes this clonotype medium-sized. The chain links TRBV6-6 to TRBJ2-1; 8 bases agree with TRBD2. The CDR3 loop spans 15 amino acids. V dropped 5 bases and J dropped 7; count of bases not matched to a gene: 10. Germline V gives CDR1 MNHNY, CDR2 SVGAGI (reference sequence). CDR3 sequence reads: CASSLSQREWNEQFF. The CDR3 DNA is TGTGCCAGCAGTCTTTCCCAGCGGGAGTGGAATGAGCAGTTCTTC.

On this clonotype itself: Relative to the germline gene, one junction end is altered; a read error may explain this. V gene TRBV20-1 combines with J gene TRBJ2-1, with a weak D call TRBD2 (5 bases). Germline CDR1 is DFQATT and CDR2 is SNEGSKA (reference sequence). CDR3 length equals 15 residues. The CDR3 region is CSARDRPAVYDEQFF. In DNA form, the CDR3 reads TGCAGTGCTAGAGATCGCCCAGCGGTCTACGATGAGCAGTTCTTC.

In the case of this clonotype: A clone one base away is much larger, so this may be a read error. The chain joins TRBV13 to TRBJ1-4, with D possibly being TRBD1 (5 bases). Trimming took off 6 bases at V and 12 bases at J, with 23 bases between the two ends. The CDR3 loop spans 15 amino acids. Germline CDR1 PRHDT, CDR2 FYEKMQ (reference sequence). The DNA of the CDR3 is TGTGCCAGCAGACTAGTGGGGCAGGACGGTCAACAACTGTTTTTT. It translates to CASRLVGQDGQQLFF.

The V gene is TRBV29-1, the J gene TRBJ2-1, with TRBD2 matching 10 bases. V shed 4 bases, J shed 11 bases, and the junction held 8 bases outside the gene matches. CDR1 SQVTM and CDR2 ANQGSEA come from the germline V gene. The CDR3 contains 13 residues. The CDR3 region has the DNA TGCAGCGTTGGGCTAGCGGGAGTGGGGCAGCAGTTCTTC. As protein: CSVGLAGVGQQFF.